This T cell receptor beta chain appears in the sequencing data of a study of T cells in localized non-small cell lung cancer. Overall study results and limits: Sequence data derive from only one tumor region, so heterogeneity remains possible. Longer overall survival was linked to higher blood T cell density. Peak T cell clonality was found in uninvolved adjacent lung, exceeding tumor.

Clones were read by immunoSEQ multiplex PCR, and TCRdb kept only the in-frame ones, dropping some. The data contain roughly 1,700 clones, approximately 17% of them singletons. It was adjacent lung free of atypia that was taken, at least 2 cm from the tumor margin. By share, this clone ranks as medium-sized (0.01 to 0.1%). Its antigen is undetermined. The germline V gene has CDR1 SGHNT and CDR2 YENEEA. The CDR3 is made up of 15 amino acids. V dropped 3 bases and J dropped 6 bases, with 17 bases sitting between them. This specimen consisted of normal lung tissue next to the tumor, obtained before any cancer treatment. The sequence was collected from a man aged 35 to 69 with stage II squamous cell lung carcinoma. This rearrangement joins TRBV11-3 to TRBJ1-2; D ambiguous. The CDR3 is CASSLAAVKRNGYTF. In DNA, the CDR3 is TGTGCCAGCAGCTTGGCCGCGGTCAAAAGGAATGGCTACACCTTC.